A selection of T cell receptor beta chains follows, all from one sample in a study of blood T cell repertoires in COVID-19. TCRdb's table, derived via immunoSEQ multiplex PCR, lists solely in-frame clones and lacks some. The table includes 170,000 or so clones, 85% to 90% detected once. What was sequenced was peripheral blood. These receptors all stem from a man aged 45-65 years with active or convalescent COVID-19. Both conserved end residues are part of each CDR3. D genes are given only for firm matches. Clone size is given for some rows only: seen once, a few or many times, or a class if the clone is expanded.

v_call	d_call	j_call	clone_size	cdr3_nt	cdr3_aa
TRBV5-1	NA	TRBJ2-7	once	TGCGCCAGCAGCTTGGGACAGGAATACGAGCAGTACTTC	CASSLGQEYEQYF
TRBV28	TRBD1	TRBJ1-4	NA	TGTGCCAGCAGGTTCGCAGGGGGCAGGGAAAAACTGTTTTTT	CASRFAGGREKLFF
TRBV10-1	TRBD2	TRBJ2-3	few	TGCGCCAGCAGTGAGATTAGGCGGGAGCTCACAGATACGCAGTATTTT	CASSEIRRELTDTQYF
TRBV24-1	TRBD1	TRBJ2-1	NA	TGTGCCACCAGCCGGGACAGTTACAATGAGCAGTTCTTC	CATSRDSYNEQFF
TRBV4-1	NA	TRBJ1-1	NA	TGCGCCAGCAGCCCCGGGGTCGTGAGAGCCACTGAAGCTTTCTTT	CASSPGVVRATEAFF
TRBV5-6	NA	TRBJ1-5	NA	TGTGCCAGCAGCTTAGGCGGAAAGGAGCCCCAGCATTTT	CASSLGGKEPQHF
TRBV7-9	NA	TRBJ2-2	NA	TGTGCCAGCAGCTTAGGACATAACACCGGGGAGCTGTTTTTT	CASSLGHNTGELFF
TRBV2	NA	TRBJ1-6	few	TGTGCCAGCAGTTATTTTTCTAATTCACCCCTCCACTTT	CASSYFSNSPLHF
TRBV9	TRBD2	TRBJ2-1	NA	TGTGCCAGCAGCAAATCCGGGACTAGCGGGGGGGCTTCCTACAATGAGCAGTTCTTC	CASSKSGTSGGASYNEQFF
TRBV24-1	TRBD1	TRBJ1-6	NA	TGTGCCACCTCTGCGGCAGGGGGCAATTCACCCCTCCACTTT	CATSAAGGNSPLHF
TRBV19	TRBD1	TRBJ1-5	NA	TGTGCCAGTAGTATGAGTAAGGGGGCGGTTAATCAGCCCCAGCATTTT	CASSMSKGAVNQPQHF
TRBV7-2	TRBD2	TRBJ2-7	NA	TGTGCCAGCAGCTTAGGGAGGGAGCGGGGTATCGACGAGCAGTACTTC	CASSLGRERGIDEQYF
TRBV5-1	TRBD1	TRBJ2-7	NA	TGCGCCAGCAGAACCGGGACAGGGGGCGTCTACGAGCAGTACTTC	CASRTGTGGVYEQYF
TRBV5-4	TRBD1	TRBJ1-2	NA	TGTGCCAGCAGCTTGGAGTCAAGACAGGGGTATGGCTACACCTTC	CASSLESRQGYGYTF
TRBV7-6	TRBD2	TRBJ2-1	NA	TGTGCCAGCAGCATATCGGGAGGGAATTTTAAGAATGAGCAGTTCTTC	CASSISGGNFKNEQFF
TRBV6-2/TRBV6-3	NA	TRBJ2-5	NA	TGTGCCAGCAGTTACGCGGGGCTAGAAGGGACCCAGTACTTC	CASSYAGLEGTQYF
TRBV18	TRBD1	TRBJ2-7	NA	TGTGCCAGCTCACCAGAGGACAGGGGTATACCCTACGAGCAGTACTTC	CASSPEDRGIPYEQYF
TRBV27	TRBD2	TRBJ2-3	NA	TGTGCCAGCAGTACCCAACTAGCGGGAGTAGGGGATACGCAGTATTTT	CASSTQLAGVGDTQYF
TRBV11-2	TRBD2	TRBJ2-5	NA	TGTGCCAGCAGCCCTCGACTAGCGGGAGGGCCGGGAGAGACCCAGTACTTC	CASSPRLAGGPGETQYF
TRBV6-2/TRBV6-3	NA	TRBJ1-2	once	TGTGCCAGCAGTTACTCCCGGACAGCTAACTATGGCTACACCTTC	CASSYSRTANYGYTF
TRBV9	NA	TRBJ1-3	once	TGTGCCAGCAGTGAACCTGGCGGCACTGGAAACACCATATATTTT	CASSEPGGTGNTIYF
TRBV24-1	TRBD2	TRBJ2-1	NA	TGTGCCACTAGCGGGACTTCCTACAATGAGCAGTTCTTC	CATSGTSYNEQFF
TRBV7-6	TRBD1	TRBJ2-7	NA	TGTGCCAGCAGCTTAGCGCCAGGGGACAGGGGGTTCTACGAGCAGTACTTC	CASSLAPGDRGFYEQYF
TRBV3-1/TRBV3-2	NA	TRBJ2-5	NA	TGTGCCACGTGGGGGGTTCAAGAGACCCAGTACTTC	CATWGVQETQYF
TRBV2	NA	TRBJ1-4	NA	TGTGCCAGCAAACACAGGAACGAAAAACTGTTTTTT	CASKHRNEKLFF
TRBV30	TRBD1	TRBJ2-2	NA	TGTGCCTGGAGTACCCGGGACAGGGGGCTGATGGATACCGGGGAGCTGTTTTTT	CAWSTRDRGLMDTGELFF
TRBV12-3/TRBV12-4	NA	TRBJ1-2	NA	TGTGCCAGCAGTTTAGGCGTGGGGGCTGGCTACACCTTC	CASSLGVGAGYTF
TRBV30	NA	TRBJ1-6	NA	TGTGCCTGGAGTGGTATACAGTTGGATTCACCCCTCCACTTT	CAWSGIQLDSPLHF
TRBV9	NA	TRBJ2-2	NA	TGTGCCAGCAGCCCCGGTGGACAGATCACCGGGGAGCTGTTTTTT	CASSPGGQITGELFF
TRBV19	TRBD1	TRBJ1-1	once	TGTGCCAGTAGTATAGATCAGGGGGCGAACACTGAAGCTTTCTTT	CASSIDQGANTEAFF
TRBV9	NA	TRBJ2-7	NA	TGTGCCAGCAGCACTTACTGGGCCTCCAGCTCCTACGAGCAGTACTTC	CASSTYWASSSYEQYF
TRBV6-6	TRBD1	TRBJ2-7	NA	TGTGCCAGCAGACCGGGACAGTGGGAGCAGTACTTC	CASRPGQWEQYF
TRBV19	TRBD1	TRBJ1-6	NA	TGTGCCAGTAGTATGGCGGACAGGGGGAATTCACCCCTCCACTTT	CASSMADRGNSPLHF
TRBV3-1/TRBV3-2	NA	TRBJ2-3	NA	TGTGCCAGCAGCCAAGGGTCCCCGGGTACGCAGTATTTT	CASSQGSPGTQYF
TRBV5-1	NA	TRBJ2-3	NA	TGCGCCAGCAGCTTGGACTTGCATAACACAGATACGCAGTATTTT	CASSLDLHNTDTQYF
TRBV24-1	TRBD2	TRBJ2-1	NA	TGTGCCACCATCCGAGTCCCGGGACTAGCGGGAGGGGAGCAGTTCTTC	CATIRVPGLAGGEQFF
TRBV11-2	NA	TRBJ2-7	NA	TGTGCCAGCAGTCCAACATTCTACGAGCAGTACTTC	CASSPTFYEQYF
TRBV9	NA	TRBJ1-1	NA	TGTGCCAGCAGCGTAGTAAGCGGGACTGAAGCTTTCTTT	CASSVVSGTEAFF
TRBV30	TRBD1	TRBJ1-2	NA	TGTGCCGCGCGGGACAGGGGACCAACTAACTATGGCTACACCTTC	CAARDRGPTNYGYTF
TRBV14	TRBD1	TRBJ1-2	NA	TGTGCCAGCAGCCAAGTTGCGACAGGGGCTAACGGCTACACCTTC	CASSQVATGANGYTF
TRBV5-1	TRBD1	TRBJ2-3	NA	TGCGCCAGCAGCCCAGGACAGGGGGACACAGATACGCAGTATTTT	CASSPGQGDTDTQYF
TRBV7-9	NA	TRBJ1-1	NA	TGTGCCAGCAGCTTCTCACAGTCGAACACTGAAGCTTTCTTT	CASSFSQSNTEAFF
TRBV5-1	TRBD1	TRBJ1-2	NA	TGCGCCAGCAGCAGGGGACAGCAAAATTCTAACTATGGCTACACCTTC	CASSRGQQNSNYGYTF
TRBV28	TRBD2	TRBJ2-7	NA	TGTGCCAGCAGTCCGGGACTAGCGCGGGAGCAGTACTTC	CASSPGLAREQYF
TRBV15	NA	TRBJ1-5	NA	TGTGCCACCAGCAGAGCGGGTCCGTACCAGCCCCAGCATTTT	CATSRAGPYQPQHF
TRBV5-1	TRBD1	TRBJ2-7	NA	TGCGCCAGCAGCTTGCGGGACAGGGGGGGCGAGCAGTACTTC	CASSLRDRGGEQYF
TRBV19	TRBD1	TRBJ1-5	once	TGTGCCAGTAGTATTTCAACAGGGGGCTCTCAGCCCCAGCATTTT	CASSISTGGSQPQHF
TRBV13	NA	TRBJ2-7	NA	TGTGCCAGCAGCTCCGGGGTGAAAGGACCCTACGAGCAGTACTTC	CASSSGVKGPYEQYF
TRBV6-6	NA	TRBJ2-1	NA	TGTGCCAGCAGTCCACCCGGACAGCAATGGGATGAGCAGTTCTTC	CASSPPGQQWDEQFF
TRBV7-9	NA	TRBJ2-7	NA	TGTGCCAGCAGCTTACTAGGCGGTTACGAGCAGTACTTC	CASSLLGGYEQYF
TRBV7-2	TRBD2	TRBJ2-1	NA	TGTGCCAGCAGCTTTCGGGGGGGCCTCGATGAGCAGTTCTTC	CASSFRGGLDEQFF
TRBV2	TRBD1	TRBJ1-2	few	TGTGCCAGCAGCGGGGACAGGCTGGCCGGCTACACCTTC	CASSGDRLAGYTF
TRBV4-1	NA	TRBJ2-5	few	TGCGCCAGCAGCCAGCAGGGACTTTACCAAGAGACCCAGTACTTC	CASSQQGLYQETQYF
TRBV6-1	NA	TRBJ2-3	few	TGTGCCAGCAGTGAAATCGGCGGTTCCACAGATACGCAGTATTTT	CASSEIGGSTDTQYF
TRBV4-3	NA	TRBJ1-3	NA	TGCGCCAGCAGCCAAGATCCCCCGAGCCCCTCTGGAAACACCATATATTTT	CASSQDPPSPSGNTIYF
TRBV19	TRBD1	TRBJ2-6	NA	TGTGCCAGTAGTATAGTTGGCAGGGGGACTGGGGCCAACGTCCTGACTTTC	CASSIVGRGTGANVLTF
TRBV5-1	TRBD2	TRBJ2-5	NA	TGCGCCAGCAGCTTGGGACGGGGGGTACAAGAGACCCAGTACTTC	CASSLGRGVQETQYF
TRBV7-8	NA	TRBJ1-2	NA	TGTGCCAGCAGCCGCAGGGACTACTATGGCTACACCTTC	CASSRRDYYGYTF
TRBV11-2	NA	TRBJ1-1	NA	TGTGCCAGCAGCTCTGACAGGCTCACTGAAGCTTTCTTT	CASSSDRLTEAFF